Following are 7 T cell receptor beta chains from one sample sequenced in a study of CD4 T cells in relation to SARS-CoV-2 and coronaviruses (dated by TCRdb to the early 2020s). CD4+ T cells from unexposed donors were collected before the COVID-19 pandemic (2011-2018). After more than nine days of culture, CD4+ T cells were isolated with the EasySep CD4+ T cell isolation kit. No antigen has been assigned to these receptors. The library was obtained by the immunoSEQ multiplex PCR assay. TCRdb re-hosts the immuneACCESS table, in-frame sequences only. Its copies lack some clones; in the studies checked, an unresolved V gene accounts for under half of them, and the cause for the rest is not known. The sample has about 21,000 clones on record, around 78% of them singletons. Jointly, the top ten make up roughly a sixth of the sample. Sample: CD4+ T cells from PBMCs, cultured in vitro. Receptors were obtained from a human donor in good health.

CDR3 sequence reads: CASRRSGNTIYF. The DNA for the CDR3 is TGTGCCAGCCGGCGCTCTGGAAACACCATATATTTT. The J gene is TRBJ1-3, the V gene TRBV28; D remains ambiguous. Trimming shortened V by 8 bases and J by 0 bases, and 5 bases separated the two germline ends. CDR1 and CDR2 from the germline V gene are MDHEN and SYDVKM. The CDR3 has 12 residues.

This clone came up a few times. The chain carries TRBV5-1 and TRBJ1-2, with D possibly being TRBD1 (5 bases). The V end lost 6 bases, the J end lost 6 bases, and 12 bases lay between the germline ends. Germline V gene sequence: CDR1 SGHRS, CDR2 YFSETQ. This CDR3 comprises 12 residues. The CDR3 bases are TGCGCCAGCACCAGTCAGGGCGATGGCTACACCTTC. It encodes CASTSQGDGYTF.

The chain combines TRBV11-2 with TRBJ2-1; D not certain. Germline V gives CDR1 SGHAT, CDR2 FQNNGV. V lost 5 bases to trimming and J lost 5 bases, with 7 bases between them. The length of the CDR3 is 12 residues. The CDR3 nucleotides are TGTGCCAGCAGCCCCTTCAACAATGAGCAGTTCTTC. Its translation: CASSPFNNEQFF.

The sample holds a few counts of this clone. This rearrangement joins TRBV6-5 to TRBJ2-7, with 7 bases that match TRBD1. This CDR3 region has 14 residues. Per the germline V gene, CDR1 is MNHEY and CDR2 is SVGAGI. The ends lost 5 bases at V and 2 bases at J; junction bases unmatched: 6. The CDR3 loop reads CASSPRDSAYEQYF. The CDR3 bases are TGTGCCAGCAGTCCCCGGGACAGCGCCTACGAGCAGTACTTC.

The J gene is TRBJ2-5, the V gene TRBV20-1; D assignment may be TRBD1 or TRBD2 (5 bases each). This CDR3 spans 11 amino acids. The germline CDR1 and CDR2 sequences are DFQATT and SNEGSKA (reference sequence). V lost 6 bases, J lost 5 bases, and 10 bases lay in between. CDR3 amino acids: CSAGPGETQYF. CDR3 sequence (DNA): TGCAGTGCGGGACCCGGGGAGACCCAGTACTTC.

This chain uses TRBV27 with TRBJ2-3; 7 bases match TRBD2. Trimming removed 2 bases from V and 4 bases from J; junction bases left unmatched: 3. CDR1 and CDR2 (germline): MNHEY, SMNVEV (reference sequence). This CDR3 is built from 14 residues. DNA of the CDR3: TGTGCCAGCAGTTTAAGGCTAGCGGCAGATACGCAGTATTTT. Encoded protein: CASSLRLAADTQYF.

The chain carries TRBV2 and TRBJ2-7; D is perhaps TRBD1 or TRBD2 (5 bases each). The CDR3 runs 14 residues. V dropped 10 bases and J dropped 2 bases, with 18 bases sitting between them. CDR1 SNHLY and CDR2 FYNNEI come from the germline V gene. The CDR3 DNA is TGTGCCACACGACTGGGGGTGACAGCCTACGAGCAGTACTTC. Translating it yields CATRLGVTAYEQYF.